The source of this T cell receptor (beta chain) is a study of T cell responses to AZD1222 COVID-19 vaccine. Study background: Whether given at about 4 or about 12 weeks, second doses were pooled. Findings and caveats of the study: Among those given AZD1222, only five or six were seropositive at baseline. Most donors were white British and more were female, and clonal diversity was possibly underestimated. The study found Spike-specific TCR breadth and depth rose after two AZD1222 doses.

The germline V gene has CDR1 MNHEY and CDR2 SVGEGT. V gave up 2 bases and J gave up 1 base, with 11 bases separating them. The CDR3 loop spans 15 amino acids. Profiling relied on immunoSEQ multiplex PCR, and the TCRdb table lists in-frame clones only, not all of them. The sample carries roughly 140,000 clones, approximately 90% recorded once. This clone was seen a single time. Its antigen is unidentified. The chain joins TRBV6-2 or TRBV6-3 to TRBJ1-1; D possibly corresponds to TRBD1 (5 bases). The receptor was isolated from an adult in good health. This specimen was peripheral blood, taken on day 0 of AZD1222 vaccination. The CDR3 nucleotides read TGTGCCAGCAGTTACACGAGACAGAAGAACACTGAAGCTTTCTTT. Translated: CASSYTRQKNTEAFF.